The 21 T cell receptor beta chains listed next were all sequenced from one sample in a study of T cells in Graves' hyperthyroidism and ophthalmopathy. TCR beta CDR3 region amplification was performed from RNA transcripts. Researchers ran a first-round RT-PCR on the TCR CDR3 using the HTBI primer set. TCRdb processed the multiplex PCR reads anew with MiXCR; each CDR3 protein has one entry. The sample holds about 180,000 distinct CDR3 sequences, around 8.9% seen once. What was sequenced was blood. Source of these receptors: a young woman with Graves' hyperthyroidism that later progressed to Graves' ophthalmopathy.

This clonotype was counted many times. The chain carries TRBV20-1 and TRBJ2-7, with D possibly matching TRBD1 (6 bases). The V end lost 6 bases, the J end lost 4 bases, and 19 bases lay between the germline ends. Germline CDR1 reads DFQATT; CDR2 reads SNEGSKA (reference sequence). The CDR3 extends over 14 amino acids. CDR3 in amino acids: CSAPHRDNFYEQYF. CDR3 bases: TGCAGTGCGCCTCACCGGGACAACTTTTACGAGCAGTACTTC.

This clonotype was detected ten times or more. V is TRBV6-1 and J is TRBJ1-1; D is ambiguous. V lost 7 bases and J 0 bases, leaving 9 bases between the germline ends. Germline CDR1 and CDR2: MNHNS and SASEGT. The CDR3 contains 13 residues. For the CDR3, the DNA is TGTGCCAGCACGGAGACAATGAACACTGAAGCTTTCTTT. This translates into CASTETMNTEAFF.

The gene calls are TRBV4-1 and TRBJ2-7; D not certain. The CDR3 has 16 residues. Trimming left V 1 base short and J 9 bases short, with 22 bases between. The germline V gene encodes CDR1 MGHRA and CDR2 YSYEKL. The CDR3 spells CASSQGFGEAPLRQYF. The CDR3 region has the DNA TGCGCCAGCAGCCAAGGGTTTGGGGAAGCCCCCCTCAGGCAGTACTTC.

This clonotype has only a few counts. The CDR3 reads CASSFFGGVDYEQYF. The CDR3 DNA follows: TGTGCCAGCAGCTTTTTTGGAGGTGTGGACTACGAGCAGTACTTC. This chain connects TRBV13 to TRBJ2-7; maybe TRBD2 (5 bases). CDR1 is PRHDT and CDR2 is FYEKMQ in the germline V gene (reference sequence). This CDR3 comprises 15 residues. Between the trimmed V and J ends, which lost 3 bases and 3 bases, there was a span of 15 bases.

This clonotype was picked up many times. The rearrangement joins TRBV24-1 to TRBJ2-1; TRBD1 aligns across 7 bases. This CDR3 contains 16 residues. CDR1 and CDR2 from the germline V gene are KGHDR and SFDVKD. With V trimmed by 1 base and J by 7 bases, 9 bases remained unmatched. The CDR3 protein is CATSDFLAGGRNEQFF. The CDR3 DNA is TGTGCCACCAGTGATTTTTTGGCAGGGGGAAGGAATGAGCAGTTCTTC.

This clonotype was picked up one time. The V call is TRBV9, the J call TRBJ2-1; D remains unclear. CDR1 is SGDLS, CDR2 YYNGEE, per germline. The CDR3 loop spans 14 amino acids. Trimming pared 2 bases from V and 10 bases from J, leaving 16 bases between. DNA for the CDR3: TGTGCCAGCAGCGTTTTGTCTTTGACGCCCGAGCAGTTCTTC. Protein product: CASSVLSLTPEQFF.

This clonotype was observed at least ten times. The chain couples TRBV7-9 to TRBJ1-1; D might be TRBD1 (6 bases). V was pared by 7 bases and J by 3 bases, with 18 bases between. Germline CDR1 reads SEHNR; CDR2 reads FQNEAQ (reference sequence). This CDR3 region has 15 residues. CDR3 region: CASIPNLGGHTEAFF. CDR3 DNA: TGTGCCAGCATCCCCAATTTGGGGGGCCACACTGAAGCTTTCTTT.

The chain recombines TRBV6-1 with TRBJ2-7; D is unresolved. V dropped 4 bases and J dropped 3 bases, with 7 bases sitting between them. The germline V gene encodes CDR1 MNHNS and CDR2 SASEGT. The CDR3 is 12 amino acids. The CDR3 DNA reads TGTGCCAGCAGTGGGCTCCGCTACGAGCAGTACTTC. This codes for CASSGLRYEQYF.

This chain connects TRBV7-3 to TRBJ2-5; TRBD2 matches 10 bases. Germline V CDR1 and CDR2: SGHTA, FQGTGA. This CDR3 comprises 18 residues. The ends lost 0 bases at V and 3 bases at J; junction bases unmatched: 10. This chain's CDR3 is CASSLTSLAGTLEETQYF. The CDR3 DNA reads TGTGCCAGCAGCTTAACCTCACTAGCGGGAACGCTAGAAGAGACCCAGTACTTC. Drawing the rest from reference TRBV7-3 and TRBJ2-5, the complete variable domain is GAGVSQTPSNKVTEKGKYVELRCDPISGHTALYWYRQSLGQGPEFLIYFQGTGAADDSGLPNDRFFAVRPEGSVSTLKIQRTERGDSAVYLCASSLTSLAGTLEETQYFGPGTRLLVL.

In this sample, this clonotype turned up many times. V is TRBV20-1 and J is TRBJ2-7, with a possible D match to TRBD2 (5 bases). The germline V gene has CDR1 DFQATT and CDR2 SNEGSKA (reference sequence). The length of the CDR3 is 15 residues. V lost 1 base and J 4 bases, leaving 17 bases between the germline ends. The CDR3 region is CSARGAVLGEYEQYF. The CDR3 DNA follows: TGCAGTGCTAGAGGGGCCGTTCTGGGAGAATACGAGCAGTACTTC.

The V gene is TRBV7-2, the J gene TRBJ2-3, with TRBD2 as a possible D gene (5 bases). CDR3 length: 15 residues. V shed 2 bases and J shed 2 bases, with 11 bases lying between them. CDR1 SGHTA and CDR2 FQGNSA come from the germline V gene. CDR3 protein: CASSLLASPTDTQYF. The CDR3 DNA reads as TGTGCCAGCAGCTTATTGGCTAGCCCCACAGATACGCAGTATTTT.

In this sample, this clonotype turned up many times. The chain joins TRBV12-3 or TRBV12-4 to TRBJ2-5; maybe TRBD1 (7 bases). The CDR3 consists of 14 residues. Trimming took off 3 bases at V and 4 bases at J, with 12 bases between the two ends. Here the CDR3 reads CASSFRGVGETQYF. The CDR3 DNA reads TGTGCCAGCAGTTTCAGGGGGGTAGGAGAGACCCAGTACTTC.

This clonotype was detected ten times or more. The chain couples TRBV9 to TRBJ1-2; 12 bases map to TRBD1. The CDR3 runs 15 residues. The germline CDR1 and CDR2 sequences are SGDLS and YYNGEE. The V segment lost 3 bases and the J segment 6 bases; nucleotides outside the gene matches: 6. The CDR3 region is CASSAGDRGPDGYTF. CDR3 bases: TGTGCCAGCAGCGCTGGGGACAGGGGGCCCGATGGCTACACCTTC.

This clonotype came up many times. The CDR3 reads CASSMPGQGAYEQYF. The CDR3 nucleotides read TGTGCCAGTAGTATGCCGGGACAGGGGGCCTACGAGCAGTACTTC. This chain links TRBV19 with TRBJ2-7; 11 bases align to TRBD1. The CDR3 length is 15 residues. Germline CDR1 and CDR2: LNHDA and SQIVND (reference sequence). V lost 3 bases to trimming and J lost 2 bases; unmatched junction nucleotides: 3.

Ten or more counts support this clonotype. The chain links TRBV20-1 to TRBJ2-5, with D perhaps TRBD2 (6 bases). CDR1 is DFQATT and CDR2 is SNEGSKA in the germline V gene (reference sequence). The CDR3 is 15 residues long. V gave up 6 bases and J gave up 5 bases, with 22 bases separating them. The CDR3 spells CSADPTSEGLETQYF. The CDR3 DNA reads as TGCAGTGCCGACCCGACTAGTGAGGGTTTGGAGACCCAGTACTTC.

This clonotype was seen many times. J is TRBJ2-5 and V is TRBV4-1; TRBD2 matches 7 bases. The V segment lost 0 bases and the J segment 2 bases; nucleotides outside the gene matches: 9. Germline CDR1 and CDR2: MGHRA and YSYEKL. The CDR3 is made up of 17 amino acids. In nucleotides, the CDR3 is TGCGCCAGCAGCCAAGACTGGGCTAGCGGCCAACAAGAGACCCAGTACTTC. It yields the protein CASSQDWASGQQETQYF.

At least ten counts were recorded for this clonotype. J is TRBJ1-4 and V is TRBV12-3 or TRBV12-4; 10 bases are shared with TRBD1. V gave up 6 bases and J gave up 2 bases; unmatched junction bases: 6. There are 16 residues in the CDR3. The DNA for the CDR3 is TGTGCCAGCAGGCGGGACAGGGGAGTCACTAATGAAAAACTGTTTTTT. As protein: CASRRDRGVTNEKLFF.

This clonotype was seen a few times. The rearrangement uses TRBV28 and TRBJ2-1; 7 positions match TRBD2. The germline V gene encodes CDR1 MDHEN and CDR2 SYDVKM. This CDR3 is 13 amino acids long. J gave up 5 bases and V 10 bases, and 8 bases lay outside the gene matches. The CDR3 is CATPGGPNNEQFF. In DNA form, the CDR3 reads TGTGCCACCCCGGGAGGACCTAACAATGAGCAGTTCTTC.

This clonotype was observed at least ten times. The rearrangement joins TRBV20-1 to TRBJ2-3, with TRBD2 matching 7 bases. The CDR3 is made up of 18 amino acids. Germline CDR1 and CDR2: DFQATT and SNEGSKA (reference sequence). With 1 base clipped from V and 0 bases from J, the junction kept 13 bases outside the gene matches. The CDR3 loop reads CSARVPSGQFSSTDTQYF. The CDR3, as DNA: TGCAGTGCTAGAGTCCCTAGCGGTCAATTCTCTAGCACAGATACGCAGTATTTT.

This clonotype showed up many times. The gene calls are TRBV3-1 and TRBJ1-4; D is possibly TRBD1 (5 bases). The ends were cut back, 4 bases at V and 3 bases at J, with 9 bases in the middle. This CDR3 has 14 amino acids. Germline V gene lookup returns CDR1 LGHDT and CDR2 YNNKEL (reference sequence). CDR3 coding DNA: TGTGCCAGCAGCCGGACAAGTGCTAATGAAAAACTGTTTTTT. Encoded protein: CASSRTSANEKLFF. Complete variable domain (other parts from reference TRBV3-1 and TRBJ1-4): DTAVSQTPKYLVTQMGNDKSIKCEQNLGHDTMYWYKQDSKKFLKIMFSYNNKELIINETVPNRFSPKSPDKAHLNLHINSLELGDSAVYFCASSRTSANEKLFFGSGTQLSVL.

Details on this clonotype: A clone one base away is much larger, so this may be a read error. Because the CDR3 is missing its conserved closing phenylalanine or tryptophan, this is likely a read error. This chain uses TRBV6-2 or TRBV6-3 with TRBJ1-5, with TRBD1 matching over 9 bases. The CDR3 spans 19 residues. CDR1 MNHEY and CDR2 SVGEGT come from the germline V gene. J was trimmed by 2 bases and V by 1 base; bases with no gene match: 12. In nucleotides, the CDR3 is TGTGCCAGCAGTTACTTGCTTACAGGGGGCAGTAAGGGCAATCAGCCCCAGCATTCT. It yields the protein CASSYLLTGGSKGNQPQHS.